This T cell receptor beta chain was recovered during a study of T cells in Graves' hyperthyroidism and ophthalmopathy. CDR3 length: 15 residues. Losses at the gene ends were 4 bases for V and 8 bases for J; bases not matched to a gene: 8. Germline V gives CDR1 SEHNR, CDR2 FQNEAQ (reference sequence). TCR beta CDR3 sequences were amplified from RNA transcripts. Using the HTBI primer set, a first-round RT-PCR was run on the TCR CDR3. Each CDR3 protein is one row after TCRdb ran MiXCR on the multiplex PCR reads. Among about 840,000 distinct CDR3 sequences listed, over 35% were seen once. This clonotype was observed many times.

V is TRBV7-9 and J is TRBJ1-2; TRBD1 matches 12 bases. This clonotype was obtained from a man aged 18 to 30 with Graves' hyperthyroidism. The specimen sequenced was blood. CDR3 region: CASSSDRDRGQGYTF. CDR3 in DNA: TGTGCCAGCAGCTCCGACCGGGACAGGGGGCAAGGCTACACCTTC. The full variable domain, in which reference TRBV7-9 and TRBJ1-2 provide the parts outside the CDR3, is DTGVSQNPRHKITKRGQNVTFRCDPISEHNRLYWYRQTLGQGPEFLTYFQNEAQLEKSRLLSDRFSAERPKGSFSTLEIQRTEQGDSAMYLCASSSDRDRGQGYTFGSGTRLTVV.